The sequence of this TCR beta chain was determined in a study of T cell responses to AZD1222 COVID-19 vaccine. Study-level background: Doses given second, at about 4 or about 12 weeks, were pooled.

The CDR3 runs to 14 residues. The V gene lost 3 bases and the J gene lost 5 bases, with 11 bases spanning the gap. Germline V CDR1 and CDR2: MGHRA, YSYEKL. Study-wide results and caveats: It was only a handful of AZD1222 recipients who were seropositive at baseline. There were mostly white British donors and more females than males, and clonal diversity was possibly underestimated.

This clone has just a few counts. The antigen is undetermined. Sequencing used immunoSEQ multiplex PCR; TCRdb keeps in-frame clones, though not all of them. This sample has roughly 170,000 clones, with roughly 90% found just once. The sequence was obtained from an adult in good health. The chain recombines TRBV4-1 with TRBJ1-5; D not resolved. The material was peripheral blood, obtained on day 0 of AZD1222 vaccination. Here the CDR3 reads CASSHDLKDQPQHF. The DNA of the CDR3 is TGCGCCAGCAGCCATGACCTTAAGGATCAGCCCCAGCATTTT.